The 24 T cell receptor beta chains below all came from one sample that was sequenced in a study of OX40 agonist ivuxolimab in advanced cancers. Data came from immunoSEQ multiplex PCR; TCRdb stores just in-frame clones and leaves some out. The data show more than 45,000 clones, around nine tenths seen once. The source was CD4+ or CD8+ T cells sorted from blood, collected in a trial of the OX40 agonist ivuxolimab. The receptors derive from an adult with an advanced solid tumor such as melanoma, head and neck, liver or kidney cancer.

V is TRBV5-4 and J is TRBJ2-7; D ambiguous. This CDR3 comprises 13 residues. V was shortened by 2 bases and J by 0 bases, with 6 bases between the two germline ends. From germline, CDR1 is SGHNT and CDR2 YYREEE (reference sequence). This CDR3 reads CASSLQLSYEQYF. DNA for the CDR3: TGTGCCAGCAGCTTACAGCTCTCCTACGAGCAGTACTTC. Complete variable domain (other parts from reference TRBV5-4 and TRBJ2-7): ETGVTQSPTHLIKTRGQQVTLRCSSQSGHNTVSWYQQALGQGPQFIFQYYREEENGRGNFPPRFSGLQFPNYSSELNVNALELDDSALYLCASSLQLSYEQYFGPGTRLTVT.

The J gene is TRBJ1-1, the V gene TRBV5-1, with a tentative D call TRBD1 (6 bases). Trimming shortened V by 0 bases and J by 4 bases, and 16 bases separated the two germline ends. CDR1 and CDR2 from the germline V gene are SGHRS and YFSETQ. This CDR3 comprises 16 residues. The CDR3 sequence is CASSLDVRQVGTEAFF. The CDR3, as DNA: TGCGCCAGCAGCTTGGATGTGAGACAGGTGGGCACTGAAGCTTTCTTT.

Comment on this clone: Other DNA sequences in the sample encode the same CDR3. The chain recombines TRBV5-4 with TRBJ1-2; weak D call: TRBD1 (5 bases). In germline, CDR1 is SGHNT, CDR2 YYREEE (reference sequence). The V end was cut by 0 bases, the J end by 4 bases, with 10 bases between. The CDR3 loop spans 14 amino acids. CDR3 bases: TGTGCCAGCAGCTTGGGAGGGGCGAGCTATGGCTACACCTTC. This encodes CASSLGGASYGYTF.

Note on this clone: Other nucleotide sequences in the sample specify the same CDR3. The rearrangement uses TRBV9 and TRBJ2-7; 7 nucleotides align to TRBD1. Trimming removed 0 bases from V and 7 bases from J; junction bases left unmatched: 7. The CDR3 length is 14 residues. Germline V gives CDR1 SGDLS, CDR2 YYNGEE. CDR3 protein: CASSVAYRGGEQYF. In DNA, the CDR3 is TGTGCCAGCAGCGTAGCTTACAGGGGTGGGGAGCAGTACTTC.

The rearrangement joins TRBV14 to TRBJ2-1, with TRBD2 identical over 14 bases. The CDR3 sequence is 16 residues long. V lost 6 bases to trimming and J lost 8 bases; unmatched junction nucleotides: 9. The germline gives CDR1 SGHDN, CDR2 FVKESK. The CDR3: CASRYPGTSGSYEQFF. The DNA of the CDR3 is TGTGCCAGCAGGTACCCCGGGACTAGCGGGAGCTATGAGCAGTTCTTC.

This clone has only a few counts. This chain links TRBV2 with TRBJ2-1; D is ambiguous. The ends were cut back, 3 bases at V and 1 base at J, with 4 bases in the middle. CDR1 is SNHLY and CDR2 is FYNNEI in the germline V gene. This CDR3 is 13 amino acids long. CDR3 loop: CASSDQSYNEQFF. The CDR3, as DNA: TGTGCCAGCAGTGATCAGTCCTACAATGAGCAGTTCTTC.

This chain connects TRBV28 to TRBJ2-1, with 14 bases that match TRBD2. The CDR3 consists of 17 residues. With 5 bases clipped from V and 4 bases from J, the junction kept 7 bases outside the gene matches. Germline CDR1 is MDHEN and CDR2 is SYDVKM. The CDR3 loop is CASSAGTSGSSYNEQFF. Here the CDR3 DNA reads TGTGCCAGCAGTGCTGGGACTAGCGGGAGTTCATACAATGAGCAGTTCTTC.

This sequence joins TRBV5-4 and TRBJ2-7; TRBD2 agrees at 12 bases. This CDR3 contains 17 residues. V lost 3 bases and J lost 5; bases outside the gene matches: 12. Germline CDR1 and CDR2: SGHNT and YYREEE (reference sequence). CDR3 bases: TGTGCCAGCAGCTACACACATCTAGCGGGAGGGACCGACGAGCAGTACTTC. This sequence encodes CASSYTHLAGGTDEQYF. The full variable domain, completed using reference TRBV5-4 and TRBJ2-7, is ETGVTQSPTHLIKTRGQQVTLRCSSQSGHNTVSWYQQALGQGPQFIFQYYREEENGRGNFPPRFSGLQFPNYSSELNVNALELDDSALYLCASSYTHLAGGTDEQYFGPGTRLTVT.

The V call is TRBV27, the J call TRBJ1-1, with D unresolved. V lost 0 bases to trimming and J lost 4 bases, with 9 bases between them. Germline V gene data show CDR1 as MNHEY and CDR2 as SMNVEV (reference sequence). The CDR3 is made up of 14 amino acids. DNA of the CDR3: TGTGCCAGCAGTTTATCGTTGGGTACCACTGAAGCTTTCTTT. Amino acid sequence: CASSLSLGTTEAFF.

The chain recombines TRBV7-9 with TRBJ2-7; D is uncertain. This CDR3 is 13 amino acids long. The V gene lost 7 bases and the J gene lost 2 bases, with 12 bases spanning the gap. Germline CDR1 SEHNR, CDR2 FQNEAQ (reference sequence). CDR3 nucleotide sequence: TGTGCCAGCACTCAGGCCCAAGCCTACGAGCAGTACTTC. This sequence encodes CASTQAQAYEQYF.

The chain combines TRBV14 with TRBJ1-5, with no clear D. This CDR3 is 12 amino acids long. Germline V gene sequence: CDR1 SGHDN, CDR2 FVKESK. Trimming shortened V by 1 base and J by 11 bases, and 9 bases separated the two germline ends. The CDR3 loop is CASSQGPSAQHF. The DNA of the CDR3 is TGTGCCAGCAGCCAAGGGCCTTCAGCCCAGCATTTT.

The chain carries TRBV19 and TRBJ2-5, with TRBD1 matching 7 bases. Germline V CDR1 and CDR2: LNHDA, SQIVND (reference sequence). CDR3 size: 14 residues. The V and J ends lost 1 base and 4 bases, in that order; junction bases with no gene match: 3. CDR3 bases: TGTGCCAGTAGTATAGGACAGGGAAGAGAGACCCAGTACTTC. This translates into CASSIGQGRETQYF.

The V call is TRBV18, the J call TRBJ2-2, with D uncertain. V was cut by 0 bases and J by 1 base, with 9 bases left in between. The CDR3 length is 16 residues. Germline V CDR1 and CDR2: KGHSH, LQKENI. The CDR3 here is CASSPPPPRNTGELFF. In nucleotides, the CDR3 is TGTGCCAGCTCACCACCCCCCCCAAGGAACACCGGGGAGCTGTTTTTT.

The CDR3 DNA follows: TGTGCCAGCCGTCCTCTAGCGGGGTCATACGAGCAGTACTTC. Its translation: CASRPLAGSYEQYF. V is TRBV19 and J is TRBJ2-5; TRBD2 aligns across 9 bases. The DNA end is more similar to TRBJ2-7, so the J call may be wrong. CDR1 is LNHDA, CDR2 SQIVND, per germline (reference sequence). The CDR3 is 14 residues long.

CDR3 loop: CASSIPRSRNQPQHF. The CDR3 nucleotides are TGTGCCAGTAGTATTCCCAGGTCAAGGAATCAGCCCCAGCATTTT. The V call is TRBV19, the J call TRBJ1-5, with D uncertain. The CDR3 totals 15 residues. V lost 3 bases, J lost 4 bases, and 13 bases lay in between. The germline V gene encodes CDR1 LNHDA and CDR2 SQIVND (reference sequence).

This rearrangement joins TRBV5-1 to TRBJ2-3, with 12 bases aligning to TRBD2. Trimming removed 4 bases from V and 4 bases from J; junction bases left unmatched: 4. From germline, CDR1 is SGHRS and CDR2 YFSETQ. This CDR3 is 15 amino acids long. CDR3 protein: CASSPGLAGSDTQYF. CDR3 nucleotide sequence: TGCGCCAGCAGCCCCGGACTAGCGGGATCAGATACGCAGTATTTT.

The DNA for the CDR3 is TGTGCCAGCAGCTTAGACGGGACAGTAAACTCCTACGAGCAGTACTTC. This sequence encodes CASSLDGTVNSYEQYF. The chain uses TRBV5-4 and TRBJ2-7, with TRBD1 matching over 7 bases. The germline V gene encodes CDR1 SGHNT and CDR2 YYREEE (reference sequence). The CDR3 is 16 residues long. Trimming at V came to 2 bases and at J to 0 bases, leaving 8 bases not matched to a gene.

The gene calls are TRBV5-7 and TRBJ1-1; a possible D gene is TRBD1 (6 bases). TRBV5-7 is an open reading frame whose function is uncertain. The CDR3 contains 17 residues. The germline V and J ends were trimmed by 2 bases and 3 bases, with 20 bases remaining between them. CDR3 in DNA: TGTGCCAGCAGCTTCCCCAGTTGGGGGCTATTGTACACTGAAGCTTTCTTT. Its translation: CASSFPSWGLLYTEAFF.

This chain links TRBV11-2 with TRBJ1-1; tentatively, D is TRBD1 (6 bases). Germline lookup yields CDR1 SGHAT and CDR2 FQNNGV. The CDR3 has 13 amino acids. V lost 0 bases and J 7 bases, leaving 9 bases between the germline ends. CDR3 region: CASSLESRGEAFF. CDR3 DNA sequence: TGTGCCAGCAGCTTAGAGTCCAGGGGTGAAGCTTTCTTT.

The chain uses TRBV6-1 and TRBJ2-1; 10 bases match TRBD2. Germline CDR1 is MNHNS and CDR2 is SASEGT. J lost 6 bases, V lost 6 bases, and 2 bases had no gene match. CDR3 length equals 13 residues. The CDR3 spells CASRPSGSNEQFF. CDR3 nucleotide sequence: TGTGCCAGCAGGCCTAGCGGGAGCAATGAGCAGTTCTTC.

V is TRBV6-5 and J is TRBJ2-7; perhaps TRBD2 as D (6 bases). Germline V gives CDR1 MNHEY, CDR2 SVGAGI. CDR3 length equals 13 residues. V lost 0 bases to trimming and J lost 5 bases, with 8 bases between them. The DNA for the CDR3 is TGTGCCAGCAGTTACTCGGGCGGGAACGAGCAGTACTTC. Translating gives CASSYSGGNEQYF.

CDR3 sequence (DNA): TGTGCCAGCAGCTTAGGAGGTTCCTATAATTCACCCCTCCACTTT. This encodes CASSLGGSYNSPLHF. The chain has TRBV7-2 and TRBJ1-6; no clear D. Germline V gene sequence: CDR1 SGHTA, CDR2 FQGNSA. The CDR3 consists of 15 residues. V was shortened by 1 base and J by 1 base, with 5 bases between the two germline ends. Based on the CDR3 plus reference TRBV7-2 and TRBJ1-6, the full variable domain is GAGVSQSPSNKVTEKGKDVELRCDPISGHTALYWYRQSLGQGLEFLIYFQGNSAPDKSGLPSDRFSAERTGGSVSTLTIQRTQQEDSAVYLCASSLGGSYNSPLHFGNGTRLTVT.

J is TRBJ2-5 and V is TRBV19, with D possibly being TRBD1 (6 bases). This CDR3 spans 12 amino acids. CDR1 is LNHDA and CDR2 is SQIVND in the germline V gene (reference sequence). V was clipped by 6 bases and J by 4 bases, with 9 bases between them. The CDR3 protein is CASRRGGETQYF. The CDR3, as DNA: TGTGCCAGTAGACGAGGGGGAGAGACCCAGTACTTC.

The rearrangement uses TRBV14 and TRBJ1-4; D remains unclear. The length of the CDR3 is 14 residues. CDR1 SGHDN and CDR2 FVKESK come from the germline V gene. The V and J ends lost 4 bases and 8 bases respectively, with 14 bases between them. CDR3 in DNA: TGTGCCAGCAGCCCCACGGCAGGCTGGGAAAAACTGTTTTTT. Translating it yields CASSPTAGWEKLFF.